This entry lists 27 T cell receptor beta chains sequenced from one sample in a study of cytomegalovirus exposure and HLA in healthy donors. PCR employed 60 Vbeta and 13 Jbeta primers. Sequencing used immunoSEQ multiplex PCR; TCRdb keeps in-frame clones, though not all of them. The data show fewer than 30,000 clones, and the top ten clones hold 0.55% to 0.75%. The sample consisted of PBMCs. These receptors all come from a man aged 25 to 45 in good health and CMV-seronegative.

The V gene is TRBV28, the J gene TRBJ2-3; D unclear. CDR1 is MDHEN and CDR2 is SYDVKM in the germline V gene. Trimming pared 8 bases from V and 0 bases from J, leaving 15 bases between. This CDR3 is built from 15 residues. CDR3 sequence (DNA): TGTGCCAGCGCCCCAGGATGGCCCAGCACAGATACGCAGTATTTT. Translated: CASAPGWPSTDTQYF.

The chain recombines TRBV28 with TRBJ1-5; maybe TRBD1 (6 bases). The CDR3 has 15 amino acids. Deletions cut 3 bases from V and 2 bases from J, with 11 bases between. Germline assignment: CDR1 MDHEN and CDR2 SYDVKM. The CDR3 region is CASSLPGAGNQPQHF. The DNA of the CDR3 is TGTGCCAGCAGTTTGCCAGGGGCGGGCAATCAGCCCCAGCATTTT.

This chain joins TRBV9 and TRBJ2-7; TRBD1 might be the D (6 bases). Trimming stripped 4 bases from V and 5 bases from J, with 13 bases between. Looked up from germline, CDR1 is SGDLS and CDR2 is YYNGEE. The CDR3 contains 13 residues. The CDR3 coding sequence is TGTGCCAGCAGCTTCGGGACACGCGACGAGCAGTACTTC. The encoded protein is CASSFGTRDEQYF.

The chain recombines TRBV11-2 with TRBJ1-1, with TRBD1 identical over 9 bases. The CDR3 covers 13 residues. With 5 bases clipped from V and 5 bases from J, the junction kept 3 bases outside the gene matches. CDR1 and CDR2 (germline): SGHAT, FQNNGV. The CDR3 loop is CASSPTGGTEAFF. DNA of the CDR3: TGTGCCAGCAGCCCGACAGGGGGGACTGAAGCTTTCTTT.

The rearrangement uses TRBV11-1 and TRBJ2-5; D possibly corresponds to TRBD1 (6 bases). Germline assignment: CDR1 SGHAT and CDR2 FQDESV (reference sequence). The CDR3 totals 14 residues. The V end lost 3 bases, the J end lost 9 bases, and 17 bases lay between the germline ends. The CDR3 is CASSFGLGAEAQYF. The CDR3, as DNA: TGTGCCAGCAGCTTCGGGCTGGGGGCGGAGGCCCAGTACTTC.

This chain links TRBV19 with TRBJ1-2; D perhaps matches TRBD1 (5 bases). The germline V gene has CDR1 LNHDA and CDR2 SQIVND (reference sequence). The V gene lost 6 bases and the J gene lost 5 bases, with 19 bases spanning the gap. This CDR3 spans 15 amino acids. This CDR3 reads CASRTDSDVWYGYTF. The CDR3, as DNA: TGTGCCAGTAGGACTGACAGTGATGTCTGGTATGGCTACACCTTC.

This chain's CDR3 is CAIRTIPGELFF. CDR3 coding DNA: TGTGCCATCAGAACTATCCCCGGGGAGCTGTTTTTT. This chain links TRBV10-3 with TRBJ2-2; D remains ambiguous. The CDR3 is made up of 12 amino acids. The germline V gene has CDR1 ENHRY and CDR2 SYGVKD. The V end lost 6 bases, the J end lost 6 bases, and 8 bases lay between the germline ends.

The V gene is TRBV19, the J gene TRBJ2-6, with D possibly matching TRBD2 (5 bases). Germline-derived CDR1 and CDR2 are LNHDA and SQIVND (reference sequence). The CDR3 runs 16 residues. Trimming took off 6 bases at V and 0 bases at J, with 12 bases between the two ends. Written as DNA, the CDR3 is TGTGCCAGTAGCCCGGACTGGATCTCTGGGGCCAACGTCCTGACTTTC. This gives the protein CASSPDWISGANVLTF.

The chain employs TRBV6-5 and TRBJ1-1; 8 nucleotides line up with TRBD1. Germline values: CDR1 MNHEY, CDR2 SVGAGI. Trimming took 5 bases from V and 4 from J; bases not matched to a gene: 6. This CDR3 is built from 14 residues. In nucleotides, the CDR3 is TGTGCCAGCAGTCAAATGACAGGGGCCACTGAAGCTTTCTTT. Encoded protein: CASSQMTGATEAFF.

The J gene is TRBJ1-2, the V gene TRBV4-2; 9 bases map to TRBD1. The CDR3 extends over 15 amino acids. V trimming: 4 bases; J trimming: 5 bases; junction bases outside the gene matches: 8. Germline values: CDR1 LGHNA, CDR2 YNFKEQ. DNA for the CDR3: TGTGCCAGCAGCCGGGGTCGGGACAGGGCGTATGGCTACACCTTC. Protein: CASSRGRDRAYGYTF.

V usage is TRBV7-9 and J usage is TRBJ2-7; D ambiguous. There are 14 residues in the CDR3. CDR1 and CDR2 from the germline V gene are SEHNR and FQNEAQ (reference sequence). V gave up 1 base and J gave up 4 bases, with 11 bases separating them. In DNA form, the CDR3 reads TGTGCCAGCAGCTTAGTTAACAGAGAGTACGAGCAGTACTTC. Translating gives CASSLVNREYEQYF.

The chain links TRBV7-9 to TRBJ1-1, with D uncertain. Germline CDR1 is SEHNR and CDR2 is FQNEAQ (reference sequence). The CDR3 is 12 residues long. The V end was cut by 4 bases, the J end by 2 bases, with 5 bases between. CDR3 DNA sequence: TGTGCCAGCAGCTCTCCTAACACTGAAGCTTTCTTT. This codes for CASSSPNTEAFF.

The gene calls are TRBV5-1 and TRBJ1-1; 7 bases align to TRBD1. The germline V gene encodes CDR1 SGHRS and CDR2 YFSETQ. The CDR3 is 14 residues long. V was clipped by 0 bases and J by 5 bases; unmatched bases: 4. CDR3 sequence reads: CASSLEGGGTEAFF. Written as DNA, the CDR3 is TGCGCCAGCAGCTTGGAAGGGGGCGGTACTGAAGCTTTCTTT.

The J gene is TRBJ2-5, the V gene TRBV27; a possible D gene is TRBD1 (7 bases). The DNA end is more similar to TRBJ2-7, so the J call may be wrong. The germline gives CDR1 MNHEY, CDR2 SMNVEV (reference sequence). CDR3 length equals 13 residues. The CDR3 loop is CASSYTRGVEQYF. In nucleotides, the CDR3 is TGTGCCAGCAGTTACACCAGGGGGGTCGAGCAGTACTTC.

The gene calls are TRBV6-6 and TRBJ2-1, with TRBD2 identical over 7 bases. The CDR3 has 14 residues. V was pared by 0 bases and J by 10 bases, with 6 bases of the junction left unmatched. Germline V lookup: CDR1 MNHNY, CDR2 SVGAGI (reference sequence). DNA of the CDR3: TGTGCCAGCAGTTACTCTGCCCGGGGGGAAGAGCAGTTCTTC. Translating gives CASSYSARGEEQFF.

J is TRBJ2-7 and V is TRBV9, with 8 bases fitting TRBD2. CDR3 length equals 14 residues. Unmatched junction bases numbered 3, after V lost 3 bases and J lost 1 base. CDR1 is SGDLS and CDR2 is YYNGEE in the germline V gene. Written as DNA, the CDR3 is TGTGCCAGCAGCGCCCCGGGGGGGTCCTACGAGCAGTACTTC. Encoded protein: CASSAPGGSYEQYF.

V is TRBV7-6 and J is TRBJ2-7, with D possibly TRBD2 on 6 matching bases. Germline loops: CDR1 SGHVS, CDR2 FNYEAQ. V was clipped by 4 bases and J by 8 bases, with 15 bases between them. The CDR3 has 13 residues. The CDR3 DNA reads TGTGCCAGCAGCTCGGACGGGACTCGGAAGCAGTACTTC. This sequence encodes CASSSDGTRKQYF.

This chain connects TRBV5-1 to TRBJ2-6, with 7 nucleotides matching TRBD1. Per the germline V gene, CDR1 is SGHRS and CDR2 is YFSETQ. The CDR3 spans 15 residues. With 4 bases clipped from V and 1 base from J, the junction kept 2 bases outside the gene matches. The CDR3 here is CASSIQGSGANVLTF. DNA of the CDR3: TGCGCCAGCAGCATACAGGGGTCTGGGGCCAACGTCCTGACTTTC.

V and J are TRBV7-9 and TRBJ1-6, with D maybe TRBD1 (6 bases). The CDR3 spans 13 residues. V lost 7 bases and J 10 bases, leaving 14 bases between the germline ends. Germline V lookup: CDR1 SEHNR, CDR2 FQNEAQ (reference sequence). CDR3 DNA: TGTGCCAGCACGACAGGAGAGGCGTCACCCCTCCACTTT. It yields the protein CASTTGEASPLHF.

The V call is TRBV2, the J call TRBJ2-7; 9 bases agree with TRBD1. Per germline, CDR1 SNHLY and CDR2 FYNNEI. The CDR3 has 12 residues. V was clipped by 6 bases and J by 5 bases; unmatched bases: 2. The CDR3 loop reads CASRTGGDEQYF. The CDR3 DNA is TGTGCCAGCAGGACAGGGGGGGACGAGCAGTACTTC.

CDR3 coding DNA: TGTGCCAGTAGTATCGGGACTAGCGGGGGGCCGGGAGAGACCCAGTACTTC. Protein product: CASSIGTSGGPGETQYF. The chain combines TRBV19 with TRBJ2-5, with 15 bases fitting TRBD2. The junction had 6 bases not matched to a gene; V was cut back by 3 bases and J by 4 bases. This CDR3 spans 17 amino acids. Germline CDR1 reads LNHDA; CDR2 reads SQIVND (reference sequence). The full variable domain, rest sourced from reference TRBV19 and TRBJ2-5, is DGGITQSPKYLFRKEGQNVTLSCEQNLNHDAMYWYRQDPGQGLRLIYYSQIVNDFQKGDIAEGYSVSREKKESFPLTVTSAQKNPTAFYLCASSIGTSGGPGETQYFGPGTRLLVL.

The V call is TRBV7-9, the J call TRBJ1-2; the match to TRBD1 covers 7 bases. V lost 5 bases, J lost 4 bases, and 4 bases stayed unmatched. Germline CDR1 and CDR2: SEHNR and FQNEAQ (reference sequence). The CDR3 contains 13 residues. CDR3 protein: CASSPGTAYGYTF. The CDR3 bases are TGTGCCAGCAGCCCAGGGACAGCCTATGGCTACACCTTC.

V is TRBV7-3 and J is TRBJ1-2; D might be TRBD1 (6 bases). This CDR3 has 14 amino acids. Germline CDR1 reads SGHTA; CDR2 reads FQGTGA. Trimming took off 1 base at V and 2 bases at J, with 8 bases between the two ends. This CDR3 reads CASSLKGGNYGYTF. CDR3 DNA: TGTGCCAGCAGCTTAAAAGGGGGAAACTATGGCTACACCTTC.

The chain couples TRBV21-1 to TRBJ1-5; TRBD1 is the table's D call, not checked against the DNA. TRBV21-1 is shown as a pseudogene. The CDR3 spans 23 residues. CDR3 bases: TGTGCCAGCAGCAAAGGGTTTACCGGGACAGGGTGGTCATTGATCAATAGCAATCAGCCCCAGCATTTT. Protein sequence: CASSKGFTGTGWSLINSNQPQHF.

The V gene is TRBV7-9, the J gene TRBJ1-3, with D maybe TRBD1 (5 bases). CDR3 size: 15 residues. Germline V gene lookup returns CDR1 SEHNR and CDR2 FQNEAQ (reference sequence). V lost 1 base, J lost 0 bases, and 7 bases lay in between. The CDR3 is CASSLGQISGNTIYF. CDR3 coding DNA: TGTGCCAGCAGCTTAGGACAGATCTCTGGAAACACCATATATTTT.

The V gene is TRBV19, the J gene TRBJ2-1; 11 bases are a match to TRBD1. The CDR3 sequence is 14 residues long. The germline V gene encodes CDR1 LNHDA and CDR2 SQIVND (reference sequence). The trim removed 8 bases at V and 6 bases at J, leaving 6 bases unmatched. This CDR3 is CASWGTGGSNEQFF. The CDR3 coding sequence is TGTGCCAGTTGGGGGACAGGGGGTTCCAATGAGCAGTTCTTC.

The chain employs TRBV7-2 and TRBJ1-2, with a tentative D call TRBD1 (5 bases). Trimming took off 5 bases at V and 5 bases at J, with 12 bases between the two ends. The CDR3 is made up of 13 amino acids. In germline, CDR1 is SGHTA, CDR2 FQGNSA. The CDR3 region has the DNA TGTGCCAGCAGCGTAAGCTCAGGGTATGGCTACACCTTC. Protein product: CASSVSSGYGYTF.